This is a list of T cell receptor beta chains from one sample in a study of T-cell memory formation after mild COVID-19. Via MiXCR, TCRdb re-called the 5' RACE reads, giving one row per CDR3 protein. The top ten clones hold 42% of a sample with tens of thousands of distinct CDR3 sequences, 20% to 25% of them seen once. Sequenced input: PBMCs or a T cell subset sorted from them (not recorded which). The receptors shown here come from a man aged 18 to 30 who had mild COVID-19 (a few samples of this study predate the infection). Cell type and time point are not known. Each CDR3 is given with its conserved first and last residue. Fields, in order: J gene, clone size, V gene, D gene, CDR3 protein, CDR3 DNA. The D gene is left open where the match is weak. Rows may omit the clone size; those that give it use once, few, many or a size class.

j_gene: TRBJ2-2
abundance: -
v_gene: TRBV7-9
d_gene: TRBD2
CDR3aa: CASSSPLAGYNTGELFF
CDR3nt: TGTGCCAGCAGCTCCCCTTTAGCGGGGTACAACACCGGGGAGCTGTTTTTT

j_gene: TRBJ2-1
abundance: -
v_gene: TRBV7-2
d_gene: TRBD2
CDR3aa: CASSLGTRLEQFF
CDR3nt: TGTGCCAGCAGCTTAGGGACTAGACTTGAGCAGTTCTTC

j_gene: TRBJ2-1
abundance: -
v_gene: TRBV3-1
d_gene: -
CDR3aa: CASGRDSYNEQFF
CDR3nt: TGTGCCAGCGGCAGGGACTCCTACAATGAGCAGTTCTTC

j_gene: TRBJ2-1
abundance: -
v_gene: TRBV20-1
d_gene: -
CDR3aa: CSASWSNEQFF
CDR3nt: TGCAGTGCTAGTTGGAGCAATGAGCAGTTCTTC

j_gene: TRBJ2-2
abundance: few
v_gene: TRBV7-6
d_gene: -
CDR3aa: CASSLSAGGLNTGELFF
CDR3nt: TGTGCCAGCAGCTTATCAGCCGGGGGCTTGAACACCGGGGAGCTGTTTTTT

j_gene: TRBJ2-7
abundance: many
v_gene: TRBV6-5
d_gene: -
CDR3aa: CASSYYPRFYEQYF
CDR3nt: TGTGCCAGCAGTTACTACCCACGCTTCTACGAGCAGTACTTC

j_gene: TRBJ2-3
abundance: many
v_gene: TRBV6-2/TRBV6-3
d_gene: TRBD2
CDR3aa: CASSHSGGADTQYF
CDR3nt: TGTGCCAGCAGTCATAGCGGGGGGGCAGATACGCAGTATTTT

j_gene: TRBJ2-2
abundance: many
v_gene: TRBV13
d_gene: TRBD1
CDR3aa: CASSPPTGGGELFF
CDR3nt: TGTGCCAGCAGTCCACCAACAGGGGGCGGGGAGCTGTTTTTT

j_gene: TRBJ2-7
abundance: -
v_gene: TRBV3-1
d_gene: TRBD1
CDR3aa: CASSQGDRAYEQYF
CDR3nt: TGTGCCAGCAGCCAAGGGGACAGAGCCTACGAGCAGTACTTC

j_gene: TRBJ2-7
abundance: -
v_gene: TRBV7-2
d_gene: -
CDR3aa: CASSFFPGLSYEQYF
CDR3nt: TGTGCCAGCAGCTTCTTCCCAGGGTTGTCCTACGAGCAGTACTTC

j_gene: TRBJ1-2
abundance: -
v_gene: TRBV6-5
d_gene: -
CDR3aa: CASRGGVDHGYTF
CDR3nt: TGTGCCAGCAGGGGAGGTGTAGATCATGGCTACACCTTC

j_gene: TRBJ2-2
abundance: -
v_gene: TRBV5-1
d_gene: -
CDR3aa: CASSLSLHSNTGELFF
CDR3nt: TGCGCCAGCAGCTTGAGTTTACACTCGAACACCGGGGAGCTGTTTTTT

j_gene: TRBJ2-1
abundance: -
v_gene: TRBV4-1
d_gene: TRBD1
CDR3aa: CASSPQGLYNEQFF
CDR3nt: TGCGCCAGCAGCCCACAGGGGCTGTACAATGAGCAGTTCTTC

j_gene: TRBJ1-1
abundance: few
v_gene: TRBV23-1
d_gene: TRBD1
CDR3aa: CASSPRDRGLNTEAFF
CDR3nt: TGCGCCAGCAGTCCCCGGGACAGGGGCCTGAACACTGAAGCTTTCTTT

j_gene: TRBJ1-1
abundance: -
v_gene: TRBV2
d_gene: -
CDR3aa: CASFGSPSRAEAFF
CDR3nt: TGTGCCAGCTTCGGTAGCCCTTCGAGGGCTGAAGCTTTCTTT

j_gene: TRBJ2-3
abundance: few
v_gene: TRBV4-1
d_gene: -
CDR3aa: CASSQTGRQDTQYF
CDR3nt: TGCGCCAGCAGTCAAACGGGACGACAGGATACGCAGTATTTT

j_gene: TRBJ1-1
abundance: few
v_gene: TRBV5-4
d_gene: -
CDR3aa: CASSFWGGNTEAFF
CDR3nt: TGTGCCAGCAGCTTTTGGGGGGGGAACACTGAAGCTTTCTTT

j_gene: TRBJ2-4
abundance: few
v_gene: TRBV7-2
d_gene: -
CDR3aa: CASSLEFPGSTKNIQYF
CDR3nt: TGTGCCAGCAGCTTAGAATTTCCAGGGAGTACCAAAAACATTCAGTACTTC

j_gene: TRBJ2-7
abundance: -
v_gene: TRBV7-8
d_gene: -
CDR3aa: CATLPAGSYEQYF
CDR3nt: TGTGCCACCCTCCCGGCGGGGTCCTACGAGCAGTACTTC

j_gene: TRBJ1-5
abundance: -
v_gene: TRBV4-1
d_gene: -
CDR3aa: CASSPIGGQPQHF
CDR3nt: TGCGCCAGCAGCCCTATCGGCGGTCAGCCCCAGCATTTT

j_gene: TRBJ1-1
abundance: -
v_gene: TRBV27
d_gene: -
CDR3aa: CASSVSLTGKEAFF
CDR3nt: TGTGCCAGCAGTGTTTCTCTTACGGGGAAGGAAGCTTTCTTT

j_gene: TRBJ2-1
abundance: -
v_gene: TRBV6-2/TRBV6-3
d_gene: TRBD1
CDR3aa: CASSRTQGRREQFF
CDR3nt: TGTGCCAGCAGCAGGACACAGGGGCGTAGGGAGCAGTTCTTC

j_gene: TRBJ2-5
abundance: few
v_gene: TRBV7-9
d_gene: TRBD2
CDR3aa: CASSVAGFQETQYF
CDR3nt: TGTGCCAGCAGCGTAGCGGGGTTCCAAGAGACCCAGTACTTC

j_gene: TRBJ2-3
abundance: -
v_gene: TRBV7-8
d_gene: -
CDR3aa: CASSPRQGLTDTQYF
CDR3nt: TGTGCCAGCAGCCCACGCCAGGGCCTCACAGATACGCAGTATTTT

j_gene: TRBJ1-4
abundance: few
v_gene: TRBV12-3/TRBV12-4
d_gene: -
CDR3aa: CASRGTSPEKLFF
CDR3nt: TGTGCCAGCAGGGGGACCTCGCCTGAAAAACTGTTTTTT

j_gene: TRBJ1-3
abundance: -
v_gene: TRBV7-8
d_gene: -
CDR3aa: CASSYAAGGNTIYF
CDR3nt: TGTGCCAGCAGCTACGCGGCAGGGGGAAACACCATATATTTT

j_gene: TRBJ2-2
abundance: -
v_gene: TRBV9
d_gene: TRBD1
CDR3aa: CASSPGQGIGGELFF
CDR3nt: TGTGCCAGCAGTCCAGGACAGGGGATAGGCGGGGAGCTGTTTTTT

j_gene: TRBJ1-6
abundance: -
v_gene: TRBV7-2
d_gene: -
CDR3aa: CASSLTPEAGGALHF
CDR3nt: TGTGCCAGCAGCTTAACCCCCGAGGCCGGAGGGGCCCTCCACTTT

j_gene: TRBJ1-2
abundance: -
v_gene: TRBV7-2
d_gene: TRBD1
CDR3aa: CASKLTGNYGYTF
CDR3nt: TGTGCCAGCAAGTTGACAGGGAACTATGGCTACACCTTC

j_gene: TRBJ1-2
abundance: few
v_gene: TRBV29-1
d_gene: -
CDR3aa: CSVVGRAYGYTF
CDR3nt: TGCAGCGTTGTAGGGAGGGCCTATGGCTACACCTTC

j_gene: TRBJ2-1
abundance: -
v_gene: TRBV20-1
d_gene: -
CDR3aa: CSARDLDEQFF
CDR3nt: TGCAGTGCTAGAGATCTTGATGAGCAGTTCTTC

j_gene: TRBJ2-7
abundance: -
v_gene: TRBV7-2
d_gene: -
CDR3aa: CASSPRGGGFYEQYF
CDR3nt: TGTGCCAGCAGCCCGAGGGGTGGAGGGTTCTACGAGCAGTACTTC

j_gene: TRBJ1-2
abundance: -
v_gene: TRBV5-1
d_gene: TRBD1
CDR3aa: CASSLGQGLGYGYTF
CDR3nt: TGCGCCAGCAGCCTCGGACAGGGCCTCGGTTATGGCTACACCTTC

j_gene: TRBJ2-3
abundance: few
v_gene: TRBV2
d_gene: -
CDR3aa: CASRIKDGDTQYF
CDR3nt: TGTGCCAGCAGGATTAAGGACGGGGATACGCAGTATTTT

j_gene: TRBJ2-1
abundance: -
v_gene: TRBV4-3
d_gene: -
CDR3aa: CASSQERLGAYNEQFF
CDR3nt: TGCGCCAGCAGCCAAGAAAGGCTCGGGGCCTACAATGAGCAGTTCTTC

j_gene: TRBJ2-3
abundance: -
v_gene: TRBV12-3/TRBV12-4
d_gene: -
CDR3aa: CASSLVTFTDTQYF
CDR3nt: TGTGCCAGCAGTTTAGTTACCTTTACAGATACGCAGTATTTT

j_gene: TRBJ2-5
abundance: -
v_gene: TRBV7-6
d_gene: -
CDR3aa: CASSSLAGGGETQYF
CDR3nt: TGTGCCAGCAGCTCCCTCGCAGGTGGGGGAGAGACCCAGTACTTC

j_gene: TRBJ2-3
abundance: -
v_gene: TRBV25-1
d_gene: TRBD2
CDR3aa: CASSPAGLAGADTQYF
CDR3nt: TGTGCCAGCAGTCCCGCCGGACTAGCGGGCGCAGATACGCAGTATTTT

j_gene: TRBJ2-5
abundance: few
v_gene: TRBV3-1
d_gene: -
CDR3aa: CASSRSTDQETQYF
CDR3nt: TGTGCCAGCAGCCGCTCGACAGACCAAGAGACCCAGTACTTC

j_gene: TRBJ2-3
abundance: few
v_gene: TRBV5-5
d_gene: -
CDR3aa: CASSSELVVTQYF
CDR3nt: TGTGCCAGCAGCAGCGAACTCGTAGTGACGCAGTATTTT

j_gene: TRBJ2-1
abundance: -
v_gene: TRBV4-1
d_gene: TRBD2
CDR3aa: CASSQMGFGGDYNEQFF
CDR3nt: TGCGCCAGCAGCCAAATGGGTTTCGGGGGGGACTACAATGAGCAGTTCTTC

j_gene: TRBJ1-2
abundance: -
v_gene: TRBV6-5
d_gene: -
CDR3aa: CASRPGPNYGYTF
CDR3nt: TGTGCCAGCAGGCCGGGACCTAACTATGGCTACACCTTC

j_gene: TRBJ2-3
abundance: -
v_gene: TRBV27
d_gene: TRBD1
CDR3aa: CASSLRAGGIGTDTQYF
CDR3nt: TGTGCCAGCAGTTTAAGGGCAGGGGGCATCGGCACAGATACGCAGTATTTT

j_gene: TRBJ1-2
abundance: -
v_gene: TRBV6-2/TRBV6-3
d_gene: -
CDR3aa: CASSYSERGAYGYTF
CDR3nt: TGTGCCAGCAGTTACTCGGAGAGGGGCGCTTATGGCTACACCTTC

j_gene: TRBJ2-3
abundance: few
v_gene: TRBV9
d_gene: TRBD2
CDR3aa: CASSGGLAGRTDTQYF
CDR3nt: TGTGCCAGCAGCGGGGGACTAGCGGGGCGCACAGATACGCAGTATTTT

j_gene: TRBJ1-1
abundance: -
v_gene: TRBV6-2/TRBV6-3
d_gene: -
CDR3aa: CASSWTEGNTEAFF
CDR3nt: TGTGCCAGCAGTTGGACAGAAGGGAACACTGAAGCTTTCTTT

j_gene: TRBJ2-2
abundance: few
v_gene: TRBV7-9
d_gene: -
CDR3aa: CASSLGNGELFF
CDR3nt: TGTGCCAGCAGCTTAGGGAACGGGGAGCTGTTTTTT

j_gene: TRBJ1-2
abundance: -
v_gene: TRBV7-6
d_gene: -
CDR3aa: CASSLGTSSYGYTF
CDR3nt: TGTGCCAGCAGCTTAGGGACAAGCTCCTATGGCTACACCTTC

j_gene: TRBJ1-5
abundance: -
v_gene: TRBV10-3
d_gene: -
CDR3aa: CAISETASNQPQHF
CDR3nt: TGTGCCATCAGTGAGACAGCTAGCAATCAGCCCCAGCATTTT